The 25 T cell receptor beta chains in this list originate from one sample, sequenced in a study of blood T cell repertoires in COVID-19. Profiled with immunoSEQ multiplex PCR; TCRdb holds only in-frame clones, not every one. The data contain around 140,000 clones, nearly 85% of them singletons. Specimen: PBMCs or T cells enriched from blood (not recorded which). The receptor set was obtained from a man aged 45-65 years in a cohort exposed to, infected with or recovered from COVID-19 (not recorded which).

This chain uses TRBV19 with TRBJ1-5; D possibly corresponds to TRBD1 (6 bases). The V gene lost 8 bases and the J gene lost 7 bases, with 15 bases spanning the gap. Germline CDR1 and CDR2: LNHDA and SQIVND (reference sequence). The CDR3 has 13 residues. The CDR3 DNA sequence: TGTGCCAGTGGATTACAGGGTCCCCAGCCCCAGCATTTT. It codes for CASGLQGPQPQHF.

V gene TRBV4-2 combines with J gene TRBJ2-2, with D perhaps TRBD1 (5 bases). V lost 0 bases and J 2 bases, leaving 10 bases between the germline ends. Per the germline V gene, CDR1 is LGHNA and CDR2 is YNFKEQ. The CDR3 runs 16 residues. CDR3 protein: CASSQDLGQNTGELFF. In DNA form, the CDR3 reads TGTGCCAGCAGCCAAGATCTAGGACAAAACACCGGGGAGCTGTTTTTT.

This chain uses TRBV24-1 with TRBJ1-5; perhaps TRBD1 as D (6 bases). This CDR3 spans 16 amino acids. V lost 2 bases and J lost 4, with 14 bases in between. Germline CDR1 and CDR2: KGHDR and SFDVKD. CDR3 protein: CATSDSRAGANQPQHF. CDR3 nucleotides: TGTGCCACCAGTGATTCGAGAGCGGGGGCAAATCAGCCCCAGCATTTT.

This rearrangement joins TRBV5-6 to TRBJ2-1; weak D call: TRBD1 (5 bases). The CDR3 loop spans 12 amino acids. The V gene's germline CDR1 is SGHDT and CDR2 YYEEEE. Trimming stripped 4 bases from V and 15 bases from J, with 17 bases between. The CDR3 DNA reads TGTGCCAGCAGCATTCGGACATCACGGTGGTTCTTC. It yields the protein CASSIRTSRWFF.

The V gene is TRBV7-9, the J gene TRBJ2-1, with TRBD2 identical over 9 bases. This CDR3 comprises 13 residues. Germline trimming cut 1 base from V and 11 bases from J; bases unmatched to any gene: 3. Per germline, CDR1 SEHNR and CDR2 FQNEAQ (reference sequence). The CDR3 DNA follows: TGTGCCAGCAGCTTAGGTAGCGGGAGTCAGCAGTTCTTC. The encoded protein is CASSLGSGSQQFF. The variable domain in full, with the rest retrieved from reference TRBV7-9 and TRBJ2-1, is DTGVSQNPRHKITKRGQNVTFRCDPISEHNRLYWYRQTLGQGPEFLTYFQNEAQLEKSRLLSDRFSAERPKGSFSTLEIQRTEQGDSAMYLCASSLGSGSQQFFGPGTRLTVL.

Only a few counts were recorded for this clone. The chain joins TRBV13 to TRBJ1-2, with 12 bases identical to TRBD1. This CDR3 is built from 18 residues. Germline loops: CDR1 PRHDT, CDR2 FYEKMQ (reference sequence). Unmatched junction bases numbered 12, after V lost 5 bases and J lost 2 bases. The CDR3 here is CASSAGTGGKRMNYGYTF. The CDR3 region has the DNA TGTGCCAGCAGCGCCGGGACAGGGGGCAAGAGGATGAACTATGGCTACACCTTC.

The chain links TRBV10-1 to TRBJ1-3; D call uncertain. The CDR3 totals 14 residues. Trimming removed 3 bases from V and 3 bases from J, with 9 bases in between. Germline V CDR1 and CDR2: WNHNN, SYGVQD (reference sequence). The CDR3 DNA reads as TGCGCCAGCAGTGAAGGACTACTTGGAAACACCATATATTTT. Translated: CASSEGLLGNTIYF.

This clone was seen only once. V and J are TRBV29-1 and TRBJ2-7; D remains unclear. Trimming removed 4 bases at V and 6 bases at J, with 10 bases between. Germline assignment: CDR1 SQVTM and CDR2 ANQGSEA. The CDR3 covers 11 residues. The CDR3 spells CSVVGGSEQYF. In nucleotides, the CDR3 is TGCAGCGTTGTCGGTGGTAGCGAGCAGTACTTC.

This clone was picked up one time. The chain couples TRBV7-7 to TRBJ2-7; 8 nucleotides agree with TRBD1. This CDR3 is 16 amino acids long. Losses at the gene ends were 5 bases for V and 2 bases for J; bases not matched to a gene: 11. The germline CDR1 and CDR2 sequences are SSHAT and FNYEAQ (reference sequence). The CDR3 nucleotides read TGTGCCAGCAGCCCCTCTGCCGGGACAGGAGCCTACGAGCAGTACTTC. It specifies CASSPSAGTGAYEQYF. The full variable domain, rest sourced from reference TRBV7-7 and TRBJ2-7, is GAGVSQSPRYKVTKRGQDVTLRCDPISSHATLYWYQQALGQGPEFLTYFNYEAQPDKSGLPSDRFSAERPEGSISTLTIQRTEQRDSAMYRCASSPSAGTGAYEQYFGPGTRLTVT.

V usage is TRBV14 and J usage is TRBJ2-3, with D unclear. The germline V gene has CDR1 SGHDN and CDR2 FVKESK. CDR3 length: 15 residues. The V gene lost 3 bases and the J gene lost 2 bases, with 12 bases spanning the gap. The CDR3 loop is CASSQGSYATDTQYF. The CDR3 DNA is TGTGCCAGCAGCCAGGGCAGTTACGCCACAGATACGCAGTATTTT.

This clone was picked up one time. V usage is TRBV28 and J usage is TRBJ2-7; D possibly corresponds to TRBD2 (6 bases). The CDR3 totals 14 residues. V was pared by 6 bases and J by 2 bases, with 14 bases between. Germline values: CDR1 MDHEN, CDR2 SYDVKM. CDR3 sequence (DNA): TGTGCCAGCAGGGGGTTTCCGGGGGCCTACGAGCAGTACTTC. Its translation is CASRGFPGAYEQYF.

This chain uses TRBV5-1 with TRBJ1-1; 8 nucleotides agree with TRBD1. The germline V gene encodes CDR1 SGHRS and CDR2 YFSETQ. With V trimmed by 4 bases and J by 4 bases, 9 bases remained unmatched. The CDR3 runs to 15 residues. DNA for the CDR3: TGCGCCAGCAGCCATTCAGGGGGCAGGGGCACTGAAGCTTTCTTT. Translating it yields CASSHSGGRGTEAFF.

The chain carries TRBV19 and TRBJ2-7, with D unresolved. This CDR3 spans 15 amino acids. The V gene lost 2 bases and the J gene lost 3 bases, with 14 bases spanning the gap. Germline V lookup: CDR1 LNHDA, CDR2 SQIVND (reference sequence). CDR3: CASSISRQVFYEQYF. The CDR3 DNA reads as TGTGCCAGTAGTATAAGTCGCCAGGTCTTCTACGAGCAGTACTTC.

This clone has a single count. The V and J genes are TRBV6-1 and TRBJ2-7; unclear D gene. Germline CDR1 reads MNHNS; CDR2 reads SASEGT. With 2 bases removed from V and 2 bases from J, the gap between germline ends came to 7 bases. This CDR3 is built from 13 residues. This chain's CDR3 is CASSENYAYEQYF. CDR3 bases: TGTGCCAGCAGTGAAAACTATGCCTACGAGCAGTACTTC.

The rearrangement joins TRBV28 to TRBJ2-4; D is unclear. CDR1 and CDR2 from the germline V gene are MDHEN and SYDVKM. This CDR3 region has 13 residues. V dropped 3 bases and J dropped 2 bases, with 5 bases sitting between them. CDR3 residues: CASSFEPKNIQYF. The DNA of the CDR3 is TGTGCCAGCAGTTTCGAGCCCAAAAACATTCAGTACTTC.

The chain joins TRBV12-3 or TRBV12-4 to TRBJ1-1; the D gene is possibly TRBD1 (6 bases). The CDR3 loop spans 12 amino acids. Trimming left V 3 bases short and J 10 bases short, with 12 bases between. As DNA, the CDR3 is TGTGCCAGCAGTTTCCTCCCCAGGGGAGCTTTCTTT. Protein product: CASSFLPRGAFF.

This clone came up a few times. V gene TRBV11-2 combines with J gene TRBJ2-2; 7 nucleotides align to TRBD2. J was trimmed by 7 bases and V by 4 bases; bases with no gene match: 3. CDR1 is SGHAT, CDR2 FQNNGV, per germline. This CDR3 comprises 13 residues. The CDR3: CASSWGLFGELFF. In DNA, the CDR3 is TGTGCCAGCAGCTGGGGACTATTCGGGGAGCTGTTTTTT.

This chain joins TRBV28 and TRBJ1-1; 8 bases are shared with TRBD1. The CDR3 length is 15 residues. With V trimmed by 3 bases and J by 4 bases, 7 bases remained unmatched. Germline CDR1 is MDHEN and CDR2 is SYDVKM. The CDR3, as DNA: TGTGCCAGCAGTTTCCCAGGACAGGGAGGCACTGAAGCTTTCTTT. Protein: CASSFPGQGGTEAFF. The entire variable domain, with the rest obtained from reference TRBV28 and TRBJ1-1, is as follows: DVKVTQSSRYLVKRTGEKVFLECVQDMDHENMFWYRQDPGLGLRLIYFSYDVKMKEKGDIPEGYSVSREKKERFSLILESASTNQTSMYLCASSFPGQGGTEAFFGQGTRLTVV.

The CDR3 spells CASSLGPPGGGSNQPQHF. The CDR3 nucleotides are TGCGCCAGCAGCTTGGGGCCCCCAGGAGGTGGTAGCAATCAGCCCCAGCATTTT. This chain joins TRBV5-1 and TRBJ1-5; no definite D call. V was cut by 0 bases and J by 0 bases, with 16 bases left in between. The CDR3 loop spans 18 amino acids. Germline CDR1 and CDR2: SGHRS and YFSETQ.

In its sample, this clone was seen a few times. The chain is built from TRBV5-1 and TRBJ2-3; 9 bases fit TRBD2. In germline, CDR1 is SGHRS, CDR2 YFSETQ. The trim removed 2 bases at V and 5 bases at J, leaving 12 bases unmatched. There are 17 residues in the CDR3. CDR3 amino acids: CASSFTLAGEFRDTQYF. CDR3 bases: TGCGCCAGCAGCTTTACGTTAGCGGGGGAGTTCAGAGATACGCAGTATTTT. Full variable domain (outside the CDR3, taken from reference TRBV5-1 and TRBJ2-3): KAGVTQTPRYLIKTRGQQVTLSCSPISGHRSVSWYQQTPGQGLQFLFEYFSETQRNKGNFPGRFSGRQFSNSRSEMNVSTLELGDSALYLCASSFTLAGEFRDTQYFGPGTRLTVL.

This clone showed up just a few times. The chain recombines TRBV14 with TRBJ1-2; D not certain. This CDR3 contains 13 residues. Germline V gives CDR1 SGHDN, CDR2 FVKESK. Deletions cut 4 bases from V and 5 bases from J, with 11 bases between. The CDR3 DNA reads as TGTGCCAGCAGCCCATCCACGGGTTATGGCTACACCTTC. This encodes CASSPSTGYGYTF. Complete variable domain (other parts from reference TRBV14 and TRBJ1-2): EAGVTQFPSHSVIEKGQTVTLRCDPISGHDNLYWYRRVMGKEIKFLLHFVKESKQDESGMPNNRFLAERTGGTYSTLKVQPAELEDSGVYFCASSPSTGYGYTFGSGTRLTVV.

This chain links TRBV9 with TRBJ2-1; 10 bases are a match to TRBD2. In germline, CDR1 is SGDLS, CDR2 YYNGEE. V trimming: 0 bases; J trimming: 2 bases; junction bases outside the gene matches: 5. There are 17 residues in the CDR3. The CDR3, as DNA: TGTGCCAGCAGCGTAGGCGCTAGCGGGAGTCCCTACAATGAGCAGTTCTTC. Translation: CASSVGASGSPYNEQFF.

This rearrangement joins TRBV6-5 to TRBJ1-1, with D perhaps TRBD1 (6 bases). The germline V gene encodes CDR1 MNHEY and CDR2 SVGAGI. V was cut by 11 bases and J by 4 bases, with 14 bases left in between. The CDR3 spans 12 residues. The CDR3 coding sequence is TGTGCCGCACAGGGTGGAACCACTGAAGCTTTCTTT. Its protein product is CAAQGGTTEAFF.

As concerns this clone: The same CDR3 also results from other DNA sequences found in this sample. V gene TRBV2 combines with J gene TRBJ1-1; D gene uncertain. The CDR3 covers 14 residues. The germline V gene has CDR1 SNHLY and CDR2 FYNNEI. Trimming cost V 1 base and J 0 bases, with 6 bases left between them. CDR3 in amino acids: CASSEGRMNTEAFF. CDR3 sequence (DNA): TGTGCCAGCAGTGAAGGCAGAATGAACACTGAAGCTTTCTTT.

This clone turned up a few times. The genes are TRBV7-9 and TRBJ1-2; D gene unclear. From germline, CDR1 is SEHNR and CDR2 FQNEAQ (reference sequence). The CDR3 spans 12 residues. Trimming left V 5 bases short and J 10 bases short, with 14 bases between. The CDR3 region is CASSQTQGFYTF. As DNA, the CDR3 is TGTGCCAGCAGCCAGACACAAGGTTTCTACACCTTC.